Presented here are 17 T cell receptor beta chains from one specimen sequenced in a study of somatic mutations in cytotoxic T cells in rheumatoid arthritis. The data were produced by immunoSEQ multiplex PCR, yet TCRdb's version contains in-frame clones alone and is incomplete. This table holds some 30,000 clones, more than 75% found once. The sample comprised CD8+ T cells sorted from blood. These receptors came from an adult with rheumatoid arthritis.

This chain uses TRBV5-1 with TRBJ1-5; D unresolved. Germline loops: CDR1 SGHRS, CDR2 YFSETQ. V lost 4 bases and J 0 bases, leaving 11 bases between the germline ends. This CDR3 region has 15 residues. For the CDR3, the DNA is TGCGCCAGCAGCCCCGACGGTTATAGCAATCAGCCCCAGCATTTT. Protein sequence: CASSPDGYSNQPQHF.

The rearrangement uses TRBV7-3 and TRBJ2-3; 12 nucleotides agree with TRBD2. Trimming removed 3 bases from V and 3 bases from J; junction bases left unmatched: 13. Germline loops: CDR1 SGHTA, CDR2 FQGTGA. The CDR3 runs 19 residues. The CDR3: CASSLSGPTSGSGTDTQYF. The CDR3 coding sequence is TGTGCCAGCAGCTTGTCGGGGCCGACTAGCGGGAGTGGAACAGATACGCAGTATTTT.

On this clone itself: At one end the junction does not follow the germline gene, possibly because of a read error. The chain links TRBV9 to TRBJ1-2, with a tentative D call TRBD1 (5 bases). The CDR3 has 18 amino acids. Germline CDR1 SGDLS, CDR2 YYNGEE. DNA for the CDR3: TGTGCCAGCAGCGTAAATCGGGACGCAGGAATCCCTTCCTATGTCTACACCTTC. It yields the protein CASSVNRDAGIPSYVYTF.

The V and J genes are TRBV2 and TRBJ1-2; D is unresolved. V was shortened by 7 bases and J by 2 bases, with 8 bases between the two germline ends. The germline CDR1 and CDR2 sequences are SNHLY and FYNNEI. CDR3 length: 12 residues. CDR3 protein: CASTGRNYGYTF. The DNA of the CDR3 is TGTGCCAGCACCGGACGCAACTATGGCTACACCTTC.

The V call is TRBV9, the J call TRBJ1-6; D uncertain. The CDR3 sequence is 15 residues long. Germline values: CDR1 SGDLS, CDR2 YYNGEE. V was trimmed by 3 bases and J by 7 bases, leaving 14 bases between them. The CDR3 reads CASSAGRGGNSPLHF. CDR3 coding DNA: TGTGCCAGCAGCGCCGGCCGGGGAGGCAATTCACCCCTCCACTTT.

The chain joins TRBV6-6 to TRBJ1-5, with TRBD1 matching 7 bases. The CDR3 is 14 amino acids. Germline V gives CDR1 MNHNY, CDR2 SVGAGI (reference sequence). Losses at the gene ends were 6 bases for V and 3 bases for J; bases not matched to a gene: 5. CDR3 sequence (DNA): TGTGCCAGCAGGGGGGGACAGCTCAATCAGCCCCAGCATTTT. Protein: CASRGGQLNQPQHF.

The CDR3 protein is CASTQAGTTSEQYF. In DNA, the CDR3 is TGTGCCAGCACCCAAGCGGGTACCACATCCGAGCAGTACTTC. The genes are TRBV6-5 and TRBJ2-7; tentative D call: TRBD2 (6 bases). V shed 7 bases and J shed 6 bases, with 19 bases lying between them. The CDR3 is made up of 14 amino acids. Per germline, CDR1 MNHEY and CDR2 SVGAGI.

The genes are TRBV4-1 and TRBJ1-5; D is perhaps TRBD1 (6 bases). The CDR3 length is 18 residues. CDR1 and CDR2 from the germline V gene are MGHRA and YSYEKL. V was trimmed by 0 bases and J by 3 bases, leaving 18 bases between them. DNA of the CDR3: TGCGCCAGCAGCCAAGATAGGGCTACAGGGTTGGTCAATCAGCCCCAGCATTTT. Its translation is CASSQDRATGLVNQPQHF.

V is TRBV4-1 and J is TRBJ1-4; D ambiguous. This CDR3 region has 13 residues. V lost 4 bases and J lost 4, with 7 bases in between. Germline loops: CDR1 MGHRA, CDR2 YSYEKL. The CDR3 sequence: CASSPRFNEKLFF. As DNA, the CDR3 is TGCGCCAGCAGCCCACGATTTAATGAAAAACTGTTTTTT.

This clone came up a few times. V gene TRBV7-3 combines with J gene TRBJ2-7; D gene uncertain. Trimming left V 5 bases short and J 2 bases short, with 16 bases between. The CDR3 contains 15 residues. Germline V lookup: CDR1 SGHTA, CDR2 FQGTGA. The CDR3 sequence is CASSPDATSTYEQYF. CDR3 nucleotide sequence: TGTGCCAGCAGCCCAGACGCGACTTCTACCTACGAGCAGTACTTC.

Comments on this clone: Other DNA sequences within the sample encode an identical CDR3. V and J are TRBV6-6 and TRBJ2-1; possibly TRBD1 for D (6 bases). Germline lookup yields CDR1 MNHNY and CDR2 SVGAGI (reference sequence). V was shortened by 6 bases and J by 4 bases, with 13 bases between the two germline ends. This CDR3 has 14 amino acids. DNA of the CDR3: TGTGCCAGCAGCCCGTTGGGGGCTTACAATGAGCAGTTCTTC. It codes for CASSPLGAYNEQFF.

The chain links TRBV14 to TRBJ2-7, with D tentatively TRBD2 (6 bases). V dropped 0 bases and J dropped 5 bases, with 20 bases sitting between them. CDR1 and CDR2 from the germline V gene are SGHDN and FVKESK. This CDR3 is built from 17 residues. The CDR3 nucleotides are TGTGCCAGCAGCCAAGATCCTGGAGGGCTTTCGTGGGACGAGCAGTACTTC. Translation gives CASSQDPGGLSWDEQYF.

The rearrangement links TRBV15 to TRBJ2-2; 15 bases are a match to TRBD2. The length of the CDR3 is 18 residues. Germline V lookup: CDR1 LNHNV, CDR2 YYDKDF (reference sequence). Trimming cost V 3 bases and J 7 bases; bases outside gene matches: 9. CDR3 loop: CATSRRTSGRESVGELFF. DNA of the CDR3: TGTGCCACCAGCAGGAGGACTAGCGGGAGGGAGTCGGTCGGGGAGCTGTTTTTT.

This sequence joins TRBV4-1 and TRBJ1-6; D may be TRBD1 (6 bases). CDR1 and CDR2 (germline): MGHRA, YSYEKL. Deletions cut 1 base from V and 0 bases from J, with 10 bases between. This CDR3 comprises 17 residues. DNA of the CDR3: TGCGCCAGCAGCCAAGCGGGGGCCAGCTCCTATAATTCACCCCTCCACTTT. Translated, it gives CASSQAGASSYNSPLHF.

The chain couples TRBV11-1 to TRBJ1-2; the D is unclear. The CDR3 spans 13 residues. V lost 4 bases to trimming and J lost 0 bases, with 6 bases between them. CDR1 and CDR2 from the germline V gene are SGHAT and FQDESV (reference sequence). The CDR3 DNA is TGTGCCAGCAGCTATGGCACTAACTATGGCTACACCTTC. Translated, it gives CASSYGTNYGYTF. Combining the CDR3 with reference TRBV11-1 and TRBJ1-2 gives the whole variable domain EAEVAQSPRYKITEKSQAVAFWCDPISGHATLYWYRQILGQGPELLVQFQDESVVDDSQLPKDRFSAERLKGVDSTLKIQPAELGDSAMYLCASSYGTNYGYTFGSGTRLTVV.

The CDR3 sequence is CASSHRLAGGDTQYF. Here the CDR3 DNA reads TGCGCCAGCAGCCACCGACTAGCGGGAGGAGATACGCAGTATTTT. The J gene is TRBJ2-3, the V gene TRBV4-1; TRBD2 matches at 13 bases. Germline CDR1 and CDR2: MGHRA and YSYEKL. After removal of 3 bases from V and 5 bases from J, the junction contained 2 bases not matched to a gene. The CDR3 sequence is 15 residues long.

This chain joins TRBV10-1 and TRBJ2-3, with 9 bases that match TRBD2. Germline V gene lookup returns CDR1 WNHNN and CDR2 SYGVQD (reference sequence). The V and J ends lost 1 base and 1 base, in that order; junction bases with no gene match: 9. The CDR3 extends over 18 amino acids. The CDR3, as DNA: TGCGCCAGCAGTGAGTTTGGCGGGAGGGCCATGGGCACAGATACGCAGTATTTT. Amino acids: CASSEFGGRAMGTDTQYF.